This T cell receptor beta chain was obtained from a study of shared clonotypes between healthy human individuals. Across the whole study: Three CD4 naive, three CD4 memory, two CD8 naive and one CD8 memory plate were used per donor.

This was a deep-level run. Clones were read by immunoSEQ multiplex PCR, and TCRdb kept only the in-frame ones, dropping some. The table lists more than 550,000 clones, around 77% of them singletons. General study points: Relative to memory subsets, naive subsets generally showed larger estimated richness.

The junction had 11 bases not matched to a gene; V was cut back by 7 bases and J by 5 bases. Germline CDR1 and CDR2: MDHEN and SYDVKM. This CDR3 is built from 15 residues. Comments on this clone: The antigen is unknown.

V gene TRBV28 combines with J gene TRBJ1-1, with 9 bases identical to TRBD1. This TCR derives from a woman aged 25 to 39 in good health. What was sequenced was memory CD4+ T cells sorted from blood. Specified subset: CD45RA-negative fraction. The CDR3 region has the DNA TGTGCCAGCACCTCCGCGGGACAGGGAGGAACTGAAGCTTTCTTT. It translates to CASTSAGQGGTEAFF.